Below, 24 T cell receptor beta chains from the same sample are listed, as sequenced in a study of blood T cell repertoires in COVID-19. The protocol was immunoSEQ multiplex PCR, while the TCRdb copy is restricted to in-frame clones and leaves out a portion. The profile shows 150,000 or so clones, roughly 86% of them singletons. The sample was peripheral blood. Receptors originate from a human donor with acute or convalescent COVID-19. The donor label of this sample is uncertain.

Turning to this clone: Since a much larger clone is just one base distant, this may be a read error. CDR3 amino acids: CASSSDSSYEQYF. The CDR3 bases are TGTGCCAGCAGCTCGGACAGCTCCTACGAGCAGTACTTC. This chain joins TRBV7-9 and TRBJ2-7, with D possibly being TRBD1 (6 bases). The CDR3 extends over 13 amino acids. The germline CDR1 and CDR2 sequences are SEHNR and FQNEAQ (reference sequence). V was pared by 4 bases and J by 0 bases, with 7 bases between.

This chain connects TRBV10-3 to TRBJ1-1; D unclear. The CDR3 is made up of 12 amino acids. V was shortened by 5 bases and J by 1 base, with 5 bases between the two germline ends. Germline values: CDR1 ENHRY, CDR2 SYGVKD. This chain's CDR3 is CAISTWNTEAFF. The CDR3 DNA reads TGTGCCATCAGTACTTGGAACACTGAAGCTTTCTTT.

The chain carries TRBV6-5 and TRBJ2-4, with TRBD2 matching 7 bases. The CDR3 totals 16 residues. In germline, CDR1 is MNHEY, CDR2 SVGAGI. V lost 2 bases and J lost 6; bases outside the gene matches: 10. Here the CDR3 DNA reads TGTGCCAGCAGTTACGGACCAAGAGGGGAGGGAAACATTCAGTACTTC. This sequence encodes CASSYGPRGEGNIQYF.

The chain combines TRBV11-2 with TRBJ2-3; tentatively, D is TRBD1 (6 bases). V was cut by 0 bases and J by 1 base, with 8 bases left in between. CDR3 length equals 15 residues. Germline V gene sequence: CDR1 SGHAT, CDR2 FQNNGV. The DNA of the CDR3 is TGTGCCAGCAGCTTAGACAGGGGAGGCACAGATACGCAGTATTTT. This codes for CASSLDRGGTDTQYF.

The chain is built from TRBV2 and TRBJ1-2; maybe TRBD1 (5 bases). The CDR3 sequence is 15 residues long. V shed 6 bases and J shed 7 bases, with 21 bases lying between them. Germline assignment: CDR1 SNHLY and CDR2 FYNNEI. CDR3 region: CASSQPPGTLGGYTF. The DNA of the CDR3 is TGTGCCAGCAGCCAGCCGCCGGGGACTTTGGGTGGCTACACCTTC. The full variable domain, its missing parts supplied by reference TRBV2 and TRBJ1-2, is EPEVTQTPSHQVTQMGQEVILRCVPISNHLYFYWYRQILGQKVEFLVSFYNNEISEKSEIFDDQFSVERPDGSNFTLKIRSTKLEDSAMYFCASSQPPGTLGGYTFGSGTRLTVV.

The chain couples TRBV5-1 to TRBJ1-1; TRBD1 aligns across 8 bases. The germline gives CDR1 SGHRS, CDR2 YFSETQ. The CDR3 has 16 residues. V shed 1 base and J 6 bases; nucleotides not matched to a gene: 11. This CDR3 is CASSLLGVPGQAEAFF. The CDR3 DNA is TGCGCCAGCAGCTTGCTAGGGGTCCCGGGACAGGCTGAAGCTTTCTTT.

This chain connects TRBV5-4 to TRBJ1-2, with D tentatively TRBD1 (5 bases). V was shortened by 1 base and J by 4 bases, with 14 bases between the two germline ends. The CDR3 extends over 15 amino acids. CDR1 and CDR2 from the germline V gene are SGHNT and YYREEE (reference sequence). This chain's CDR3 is CASSLSQGSGYGYTF. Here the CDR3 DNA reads TGTGCCAGCAGCTTGTCGCAGGGTTCGGGCTATGGCTACACCTTC. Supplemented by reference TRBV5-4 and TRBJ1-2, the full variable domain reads ETGVTQSPTHLIKTRGQQVTLRCSSQSGHNTVSWYQQALGQGPQFIFQYYREEENGRGNFPPRFSGLQFPNYSSELNVNALELDDSALYLCASSLSQGSGYGYTFGSGTRLTVV.

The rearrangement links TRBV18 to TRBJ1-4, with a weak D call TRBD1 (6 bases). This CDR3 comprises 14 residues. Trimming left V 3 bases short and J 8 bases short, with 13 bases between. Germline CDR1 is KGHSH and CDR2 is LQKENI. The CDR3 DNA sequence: TGTGCCAGCTCACCTGACAGGCTACGGGAAAAACTGTTTTTT. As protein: CASSPDRLREKLFF.

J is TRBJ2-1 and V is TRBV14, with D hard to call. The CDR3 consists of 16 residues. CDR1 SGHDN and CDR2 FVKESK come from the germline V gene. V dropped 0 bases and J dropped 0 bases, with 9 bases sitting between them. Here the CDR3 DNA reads TGTGCCAGCAGCCAAGAGGCCGATGGCTCCTACAATGAGCAGTTCTTC. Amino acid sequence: CASSQEADGSYNEQFF.

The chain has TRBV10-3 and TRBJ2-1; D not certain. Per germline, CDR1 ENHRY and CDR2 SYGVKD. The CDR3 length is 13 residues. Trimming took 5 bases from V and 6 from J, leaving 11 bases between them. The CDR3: CAISSLGSNEQFF. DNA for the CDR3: TGTGCCATCAGTAGCCTCGGTTCCAATGAGCAGTTCTTC.

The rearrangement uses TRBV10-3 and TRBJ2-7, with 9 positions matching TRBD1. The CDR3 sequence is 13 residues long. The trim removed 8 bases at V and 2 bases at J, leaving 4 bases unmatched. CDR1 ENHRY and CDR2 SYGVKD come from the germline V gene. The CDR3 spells CAIGGQGTYEQYF. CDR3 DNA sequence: TGTGCCATCGGCGGACAGGGGACCTACGAGCAGTACTTC.

The CDR3 sequence is CAIMVSGGSEAFF. The CDR3 DNA reads TGTGCCATCATGGTTTCGGGGGGCTCTGAAGCTTTCTTT. V and J are TRBV10-3 and TRBJ1-1; D is perhaps TRBD1 (6 bases). In germline, CDR1 is ENHRY, CDR2 SYGVKD. Trimming removed 7 bases at V and 6 bases at J, with 15 bases between. The length of the CDR3 is 13 residues.

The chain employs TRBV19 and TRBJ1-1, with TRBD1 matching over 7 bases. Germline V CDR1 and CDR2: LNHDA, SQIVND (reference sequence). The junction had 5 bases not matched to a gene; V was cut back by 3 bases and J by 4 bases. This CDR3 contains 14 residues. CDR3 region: CASSIQGVGTEAFF. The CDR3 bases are TGTGCCAGTAGTATCCAGGGGGTGGGCACTGAAGCTTTCTTT.

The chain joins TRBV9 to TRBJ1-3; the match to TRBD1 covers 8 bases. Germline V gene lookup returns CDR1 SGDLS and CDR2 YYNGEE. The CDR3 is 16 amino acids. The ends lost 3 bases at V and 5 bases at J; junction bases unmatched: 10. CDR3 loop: CASSEGQGKGRNTIYF. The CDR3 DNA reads TGTGCCAGCAGCGAAGGACAGGGAAAGGGAAGAAACACCATATATTTT.

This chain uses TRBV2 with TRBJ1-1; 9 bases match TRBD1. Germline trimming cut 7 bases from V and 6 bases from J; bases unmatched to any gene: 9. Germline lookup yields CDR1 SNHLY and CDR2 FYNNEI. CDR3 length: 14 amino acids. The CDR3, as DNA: TGTGCCAGCAACCCCCAGGGACAGGGATCTGAAGCTTTCTTT. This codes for CASNPQGQGSEAFF.

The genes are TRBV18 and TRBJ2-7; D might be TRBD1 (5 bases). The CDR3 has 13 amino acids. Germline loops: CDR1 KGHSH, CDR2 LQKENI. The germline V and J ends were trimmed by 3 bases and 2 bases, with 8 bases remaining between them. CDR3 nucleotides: TGTGCCAGCTCACCGATGACAGCCTACGAGCAGTACTTC. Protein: CASSPMTAYEQYF. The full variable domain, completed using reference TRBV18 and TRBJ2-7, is NAGVMQNPRHLVRRRGQEARLRCSPMKGHSHVYWYRQLPEEGLKFMVYLQKENIIDESGMPKERFSAEFPKEGPSILRIQQVVRGDSAAYFCASSPMTAYEQYFGPGTRLTVT.

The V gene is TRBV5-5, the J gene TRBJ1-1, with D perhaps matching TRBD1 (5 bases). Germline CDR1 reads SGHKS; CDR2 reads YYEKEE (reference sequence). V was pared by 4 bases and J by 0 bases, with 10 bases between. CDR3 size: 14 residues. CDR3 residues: CASSAGPMNTEAFF. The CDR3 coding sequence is TGTGCCAGCAGCGCGGGACCCATGAACACTGAAGCTTTCTTT.

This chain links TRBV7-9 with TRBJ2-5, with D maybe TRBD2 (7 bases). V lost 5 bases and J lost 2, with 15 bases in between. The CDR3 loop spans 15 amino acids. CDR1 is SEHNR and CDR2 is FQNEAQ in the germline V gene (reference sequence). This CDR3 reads CASSRGGDGQETQYF. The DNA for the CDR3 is TGTGCCAGCAGCAGAGGGGGGGACGGTCAAGAGACCCAGTACTTC.

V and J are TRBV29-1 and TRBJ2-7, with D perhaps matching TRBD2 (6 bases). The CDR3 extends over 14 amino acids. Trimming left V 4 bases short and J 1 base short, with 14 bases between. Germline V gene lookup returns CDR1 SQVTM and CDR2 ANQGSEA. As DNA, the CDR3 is TGCAGCGTTGCCCGGGGAGGCAGTTCCTACGAGCAGTACTTC. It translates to CSVARGGSSYEQYF.

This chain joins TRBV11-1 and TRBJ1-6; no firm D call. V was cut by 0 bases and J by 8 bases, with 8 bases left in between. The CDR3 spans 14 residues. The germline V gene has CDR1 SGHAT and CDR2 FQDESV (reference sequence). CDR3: CASSLASRDSPLHF. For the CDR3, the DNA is TGTGCCAGCAGCTTAGCTTCGAGGGATTCACCCCTCCACTTT.

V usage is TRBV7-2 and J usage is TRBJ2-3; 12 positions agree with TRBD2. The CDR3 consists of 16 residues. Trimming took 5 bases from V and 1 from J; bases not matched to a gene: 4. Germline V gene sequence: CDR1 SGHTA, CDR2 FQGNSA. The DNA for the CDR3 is TGTGCCAGCAGCGTCCGGACTAGCGGGGGCACAGATACGCAGTATTTT. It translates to CASSVRTSGGTDTQYF. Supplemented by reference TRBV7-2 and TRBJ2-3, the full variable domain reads GAGVSQSPSNKVTEKGKDVELRCDPISGHTALYWYRQSLGQGLEFLIYFQGNSAPDKSGLPSDRFSAERTGGSVSTLTIQRTQQEDSAVYLCASSVRTSGGTDTQYFGPGTRLTVL.

CDR3 residues: CASSLRGDEKLFF. For the CDR3, the DNA is TGCGCCAGCAGCTTGCGGGGGGATGAAAAACTGTTTTTT. This chain joins TRBV5-1 and TRBJ1-4, with TRBD1 as a possible D gene (5 bases). Germline V gene data show CDR1 as SGHRS and CDR2 as YFSETQ. This CDR3 has 13 amino acids. The V and J ends lost 1 base and 6 bases respectively, with 7 bases between them. Full variable domain (outside the CDR3, taken from reference TRBV5-1 and TRBJ1-4): KAGVTQTPRYLIKTRGQQVTLSCSPISGHRSVSWYQQTPGQGLQFLFEYFSETQRNKGNFPGRFSGRQFSNSRSEMNVSTLELGDSALYLCASSLRGDEKLFFGSGTQLSVL.

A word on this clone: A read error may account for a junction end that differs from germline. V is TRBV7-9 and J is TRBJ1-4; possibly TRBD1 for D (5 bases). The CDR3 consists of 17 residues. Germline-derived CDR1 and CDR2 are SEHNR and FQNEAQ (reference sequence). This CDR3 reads CASSLAAGRSTNEKLFF. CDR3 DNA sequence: TGTGCCAGCAGCCTAGCGGCAGGGCGATCAACTAATGAAAAACTGTTTTTT.

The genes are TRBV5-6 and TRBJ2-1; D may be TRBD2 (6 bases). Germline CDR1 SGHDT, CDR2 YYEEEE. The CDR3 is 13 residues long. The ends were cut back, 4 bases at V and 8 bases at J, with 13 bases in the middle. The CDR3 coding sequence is TGTGCCAGCAGCCCGACTAGTTTCCATGAGCAGTTCTTC. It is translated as CASSPTSFHEQFF.